One sample yielded the 15 T cell receptor beta chains listed below, sequenced in a study of vaccination and CD4 T cells after COVID-19. Treatment here: 10-day PBMC culture with coronavirus spike peptide pools or control peptides (ViraFEST assay). An Oncomine TCR Beta short-read assay was used to sequence the DNA from cultured CD4+ T cells. TCRdb itself ran the PCR reads through MiXCR, one entry per CDR3 protein. In the table there are approximately 10,000 distinct CDR3 sequences, approximately 53% of which are singletons. These TCRs' antigens remain unknown. Sequencing used CD4+ T cells from blood, cultured in vitro. These receptors came from a human donor who had recovered from COVID-19.

The rearrangement joins TRBV12-3 or TRBV12-4 to TRBJ1-3, with no clear D. The CDR3 extends over 16 amino acids. V was shortened by 0 bases and J by 0 bases, with 9 bases between the two germline ends. The CDR3 loop is CASSLAHRSSGNTIYF. The CDR3 coding sequence is TGTGCCAGCAGTTTAGCGCACCGGAGCTCTGGAAACACCATATATTTT.

The chain uses TRBV20-1 and TRBJ2-3; 9 bases fit TRBD1. The CDR3 sequence is 15 residues long. Germline V CDR1 and CDR2: DFQATT, SNEGSKA (reference sequence). The V gene end was trimmed by 3 bases and the J gene end by 4 bases; junction bases not matched to a gene: 8. The CDR3 bases are TGCAGTGCTAGTGCGGGGACAGGGTCCCCAGATACGCAGTATTTT. Its translation is CSASAGTGSPDTQYF.

The chain carries TRBV12-3 or TRBV12-4 and TRBJ1-5; TRBD1 is a possible D gene (5 bases). Trimming cost V 6 bases and J 6 bases, with 15 bases left between them. This CDR3 region has 14 residues. DNA of the CDR3: TGTGCCAGCAGGCCGGGACTGGAGCCTCAGCCCCAGCATTTT. It is translated as CASRPGLEPQPQHF.

The chain recombines TRBV15 with TRBJ1-2; 9 bases match TRBD1. Germline lookup yields CDR1 LNHNV and CDR2 YYDKDF (reference sequence). This CDR3 contains 16 residues. The V gene end was trimmed by 5 bases and the J gene end by 5 bases; junction bases not matched to a gene: 12. The CDR3 here is CATSAGWAGQGYGYTF. In DNA, the CDR3 is TGTGCCACCAGCGCAGGGTGGGCGGGACAGGGTTATGGCTACACCTTC.

This rearrangement joins TRBV30 to TRBJ1-3; D gene ambiguous. Germline loops: CDR1 GTSNPN, CDR2 SVGIG (reference sequence). Trimming stripped 3 bases from V and 4 bases from J, with 7 bases between. The CDR3 runs to 12 residues. In DNA form, the CDR3 reads TGTGCCTGGAGCCCGCTAGGAAACACCATATATTTT. Protein sequence: CAWSPLGNTIYF.

The rearrangement links TRBV29-1 to TRBJ2-7, with D uncertain. The V gene lost 5 bases and the J gene lost 2 bases, with 10 bases spanning the gap. This CDR3 spans 12 amino acids. Germline assignment: CDR1 SQVTM and CDR2 ANQGSEA. Here the CDR3 reads CSVSASPYEQYF. The CDR3 DNA reads TGCAGCGTTTCGGCTTCTCCCTACGAGCAGTACTTC.

This clonotype was picked up a small number of times. The chain couples TRBV6-1 to TRBJ1-2, with TRBD1 as a possible D gene (5 bases). Trimming stripped 3 bases from V and 8 bases from J, with 13 bases between. CDR3 length: 13 amino acids. The germline V gene has CDR1 MNHNS and CDR2 SASEGT. The chain's CDR3 is CASSDGTLGGYTF. The CDR3 DNA sequence: TGTGCCAGCAGTGACGGGACTCTGGGGGGCTACACCTTC.

The chain is built from TRBV2 and TRBJ1-2; no firm D call. From germline, CDR1 is SNHLY and CDR2 FYNNEI. The CDR3 loop spans 13 amino acids. Trimming removed 7 bases at V and 2 bases at J, with 11 bases between. The CDR3: CASILTVNYGYTF. CDR3 nucleotides: TGTGCCAGCATCCTGACCGTAAACTATGGCTACACCTTC.

In regard to this clonotype: Sequence at one end of the junction differs from germline and may be a read error. The chain employs TRBV7-7 and TRBJ2-2; weak D call: TRBD1 (5 bases). The CDR3 spans 15 residues. CDR1 and CDR2 (germline): SSHAT, FNYEAQ (reference sequence). CDR3 nucleotides: TGTGCTAGCAGCTTCACTGGGGCAGGTACCGGGGAGCTGTTTTTT. Translated, it gives CASSFTGAGTGELFF.

The chain links TRBV20-1 to TRBJ2-7, with 7 bases matching TRBD2. After removal of 7 bases from V and 3 bases from J, the junction contained 9 bases not matched to a gene. The CDR3 runs 13 residues. CDR1 and CDR2 (germline): DFQATT, SNEGSKA (reference sequence). DNA for the CDR3: TGCAGTGTTCCTAGCGGAGCTTTCTACGAGCAGTACTTC. It is translated as CSVPSGAFYEQYF.

The chain carries TRBV10-3 and TRBJ1-6; no definite D call. This CDR3 comprises 15 residues. The V gene's germline CDR1 is ENHRY and CDR2 SYGVKD. V lost 6 bases and J 0 bases, leaving 9 bases between the germline ends. The CDR3 is CAIRSQDSYNSPLHF. In DNA, the CDR3 is TGTGCCATCAGATCCCAAGACTCCTATAATTCACCCCTCCACTTT.

This clonotype was recorded once. The chain links TRBV7-2 to TRBJ2-7, with 8 bases that match TRBD2. Germline CDR1 SGHTA, CDR2 FQGNSA. V dropped 3 bases and J dropped 2; count of bases not matched to a gene: 6. This CDR3 has 15 amino acids. The CDR3 protein is CASSLGLGKTYEQYF. DNA of the CDR3: TGTGCCAGCAGCTTGGGACTAGGAAAGACCTACGAGCAGTACTTC.

The V gene is TRBV19, the J gene TRBJ1-6; 8 bases fit TRBD1. CDR3 length: 16 amino acids. In germline, CDR1 is LNHDA, CDR2 SQIVND (reference sequence). V lost 7 bases and J lost 3; bases outside the gene matches: 8. CDR3 amino acids: CASNDRGEGYNSPLHF. The CDR3 nucleotides read TGTGCCAGTAATGACAGGGGAGAAGGCTATAATTCACCCCTCCACTTT. Supplemented by reference TRBV19 and TRBJ1-6, the full variable domain reads DGGITQSPKYLFRKEGQNVTLSCEQNLNHDAMYWYRQDPGQGLRLIYYSQIVNDFQKGDIAEGYSVSREKKESFPLTVTSAQKNPTAFYLCASNDRGEGYNSPLHFGNGTRLTVT.

This clonotype was counted between two and nine times. This sequence joins TRBV20-1 and TRBJ1-5, with 7 positions matching TRBD1. CDR1 is DFQATT, CDR2 SNEGSKA, per germline (reference sequence). This CDR3 is built from 14 residues. V dropped 3 bases and J dropped 5; count of bases not matched to a gene: 7. The CDR3 here is CSARGQRVDQPQHF. Written as DNA, the CDR3 is TGCAGTGCTAGGGGACAGAGAGTCGATCAGCCCCAGCATTTT.

CDR3 amino acids: CSASGPSGGVSYEQYF. The CDR3 region has the DNA TGCAGTGCCTCCGGCCCTAGCGGGGGGGTGTCCTACGAGCAGTACTTC. The chain is built from TRBV20-1 and TRBJ2-7; 12 bases map to TRBD2. The CDR3 consists of 16 residues. CDR1 is DFQATT and CDR2 is SNEGSKA in the germline V gene (reference sequence). V gave up 6 bases and J gave up 1 base; unmatched junction bases: 10.